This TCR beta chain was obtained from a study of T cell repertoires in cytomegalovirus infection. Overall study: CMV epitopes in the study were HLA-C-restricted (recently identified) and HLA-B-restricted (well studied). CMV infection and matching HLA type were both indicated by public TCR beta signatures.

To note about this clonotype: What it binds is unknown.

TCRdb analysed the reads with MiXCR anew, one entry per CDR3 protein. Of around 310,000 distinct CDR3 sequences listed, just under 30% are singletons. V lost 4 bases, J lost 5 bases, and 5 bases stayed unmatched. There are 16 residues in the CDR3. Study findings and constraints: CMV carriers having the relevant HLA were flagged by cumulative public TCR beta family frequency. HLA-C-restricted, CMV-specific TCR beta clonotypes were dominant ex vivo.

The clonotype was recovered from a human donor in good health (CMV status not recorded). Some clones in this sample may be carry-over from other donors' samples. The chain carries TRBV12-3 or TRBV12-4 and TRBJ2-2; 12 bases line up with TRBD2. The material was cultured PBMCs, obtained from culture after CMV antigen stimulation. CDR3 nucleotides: TGTGCCAGCAGTTCCCCTAGCGGGAGGGTTACCGGGGAGCTGTTTTTT. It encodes CASSSPSGRVTGELFF.